One sample yielded the 9 T cell receptor beta chains listed below, sequenced in a study of blood T cell repertoires in COVID-19. Sequencing used immunoSEQ multiplex PCR; TCRdb keeps in-frame clones, though not all of them. The sample includes roughly 380,000 clones, around 87% of them seen just once. Sequencing used PBMCs or T cells enriched from blood (not recorded which). These receptor sequences come from a man younger than 40 who had recovered from COVID-19.

The V and J genes are TRBV7-8 and TRBJ1-4; 12 bases match TRBD1. V gave up 5 bases and J gave up 7 bases; unmatched junction bases: 2. This CDR3 spans 14 amino acids. Germline-derived CDR1 and CDR2 are SGHVS and FQNEAQ. The CDR3 DNA sequence: TGTGCCAGCAGCGGGGACAGGGGGCTTGAAAAACTGTTTTTT. Its translation is CASSGDRGLEKLFF.

This clone appeared a single time. The chain is built from TRBV6-5 and TRBJ1-4, with unresolved D. V dropped 8 bases and J dropped 0 bases, with 7 bases sitting between them. Germline values: CDR1 MNHEY, CDR2 SVGAGI. This CDR3 contains 13 residues. The DNA for the CDR3 is TGTGCCAGCGAGACAACAACTAATGAAAAACTGTTTTTT. This gives the protein CASETTTNEKLFF.

CDR3 DNA: TGTGCCAGCAGCTTGGGGGAGGAAAAACTGTTTTTT. Residues: CASSLGEEKLFF. V gene TRBV5-6 combines with J gene TRBJ1-4; no clear D. In germline, CDR1 is SGHDT, CDR2 YYEEEE. Trimming left V 0 bases short and J 8 bases short, with 5 bases between. CDR3 length: 12 amino acids. The whole variable domain, remainder taken from reference TRBV5-6 and TRBJ1-4, is DAGVTQSPTHLIKTRGQQVTLRCSPKSGHDTVSWYQQALGQGPQFIFQYYEEEERQRGNFPDRFSGHQFPNYSSELNVNALLLGDSALYLCASSLGEEKLFFGSGTQLSVL.

This chain links TRBV20-1 with TRBJ1-1, with D unclear. Trimming removed 3 bases at V and 0 bases at J, with 8 bases between. CDR1 DFQATT and CDR2 SNEGSKA come from the germline V gene (reference sequence). This CDR3 comprises 13 residues. CDR3 DNA: TGCAGTGCTAGTGTTTCGGTGAACACTGAAGCTTTCTTT. It specifies CSASVSVNTEAFF.

This sequence joins TRBV11-2 and TRBJ1-4, with D tentatively TRBD1 (6 bases). Germline loops: CDR1 SGHAT, CDR2 FQNNGV. The CDR3 loop spans 16 amino acids. V lost 0 bases and J 7 bases, leaving 15 bases between the germline ends. The CDR3 DNA reads TGTGCCAGCAGCTTAGAGTTTAACAGGGCGAGTGAAAAACTGTTTTTT. It codes for CASSLEFNRASEKLFF.

The V and J genes are TRBV11-2 and TRBJ1-1, with TRBD1 as a possible D gene (6 bases). V lost 5 bases and J lost 1, with 11 bases in between. The CDR3 runs 14 residues. Germline V gene data show CDR1 as SGHAT and CDR2 as FQNNGV. CDR3 loop: CASSRGQPNTEAFF. The CDR3, as DNA: TGTGCCAGCAGCCGAGGACAGCCGAACACTGAAGCTTTCTTT.

The rearrangement links TRBV19 to TRBJ1-2; 9 nucleotides agree with TRBD1. J lost 8 bases, V lost 0 bases, and 7 bases had no gene match. Germline-derived CDR1 and CDR2 are LNHDA and SQIVND (reference sequence). The CDR3 is 15 residues long. In DNA, the CDR3 is TGTGCCAGTAGTATAGAGGGACAGGGTATGAGCGGCTACACCTTC. Encoded protein: CASSIEGQGMSGYTF.

This chain uses TRBV7-6 with TRBJ1-3; TRBD1 might be the D (6 bases). The V end was cut by 4 bases, the J end by 2 bases, with 12 bases between. The CDR3 has 15 amino acids. Germline V gene lookup returns CDR1 SGHVS and CDR2 FNYEAQ. Here the CDR3 reads CASSSNDRPGNTIYF. Here the CDR3 DNA reads TGTGCCAGCAGCTCGAATGACAGGCCTGGAAACACCATATATTTT.

The chain combines TRBV19 with TRBJ2-7; TRBD2 matches 7 bases. V trimming: 1 base; J trimming: 2 bases; junction bases outside the gene matches: 5. The germline V gene encodes CDR1 LNHDA and CDR2 SQIVND (reference sequence). The CDR3 covers 15 residues. CDR3 coding DNA: TGTGCCAGTAGTATAGGCGCGGGGGAGGCCTACGAGCAGTACTTC. As protein: CASSIGAGEAYEQYF.